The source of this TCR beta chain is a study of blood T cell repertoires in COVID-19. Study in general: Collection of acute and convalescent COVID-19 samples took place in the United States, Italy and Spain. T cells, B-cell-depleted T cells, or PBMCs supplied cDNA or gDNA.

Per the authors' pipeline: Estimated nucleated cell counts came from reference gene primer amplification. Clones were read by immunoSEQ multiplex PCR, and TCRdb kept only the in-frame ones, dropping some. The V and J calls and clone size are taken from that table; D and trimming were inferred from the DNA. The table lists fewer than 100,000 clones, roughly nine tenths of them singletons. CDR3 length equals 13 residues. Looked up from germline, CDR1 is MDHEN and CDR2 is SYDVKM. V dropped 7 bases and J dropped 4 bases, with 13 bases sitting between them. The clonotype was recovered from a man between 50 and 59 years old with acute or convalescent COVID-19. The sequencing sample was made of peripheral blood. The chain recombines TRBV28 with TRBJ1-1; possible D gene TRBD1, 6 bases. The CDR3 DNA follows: TGTGCCAGCAACATACCCAGGGGCACTGAAGCTTTCTTT. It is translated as CASNIPRGTEAFF.